The clone carrying this T cell receptor (beta chain) has only a few counts. Its specificity is unknown. Assay used: immunoSEQ multiplex PCR; TCRdb lists only in-frame clones, some missing. The sample yields some 110,000 clones, roughly 80% seen once. The entry originates in a study of radiotherapy plus CTLA-4 blockade in lung cancer. Study as a whole: There were objective responses in roughly 17% of patients, and 31% had disease control. Study observations and caveats: Early blood T cell clone changes and increased post-radiation serum interferon-beta were reportedly the strongest response predictors. TCR clones of tumor origin grew in blood after radiotherapy plus ipilimumab.

This CDR3 comprises 13 residues. Germline lookup yields CDR1 SGHNT and CDR2 YENEEA. V lost 5 bases to trimming and J lost 10 bases, with 12 bases between them. Alongside CTLA-4 blockade with ipilimumab, patients with chemo-refractory metastatic non-small-cell lung cancer received focal radiation. The specimen was peripheral blood, collected from a patient treated with radiotherapy plus ipilimumab. This chain joins TRBV11-3 and TRBJ1-6; D ambiguous. This sequence was found in a human donor with non-small cell lung cancer that progressed on radiotherapy plus ipilimumab. Some clones in this sample may be carry-over from other donors' samples. In DNA form, the CDR3 reads TGTGCCAGCAGCCTTGGCCCGCAATCACCCCTCCACTTT. Its translation is CASSLGPQSPLHF.